This T cell receptor (beta chain) was retrieved from a study of identical twins. The CDR3 has 17 residues. The V segment lost 5 bases and the J segment 2 bases; nucleotides outside the gene matches: 11. Per the germline V gene, CDR1 is MNHNS and CDR2 is SASEGT. TCRdb reanalysed the 5' RACE reads using MiXCR and keeps one entry per CDR3 protein. In the table there are 400,000 to 550,000 distinct CDR3 sequences, under 25% of which are singletons. The same sample was also used in a study of T cells expressing NK-cell markers.

The specimen was CD4+ T cells sorted from blood. This clonotype was sampled from a woman aged 18 to 35 in good health. The rearrangement links TRBV6-1 to TRBJ1-5, with 8 bases matching TRBD1. Here the CDR3 DNA reads TGTGCCAGCAGTCTGGGCCTCGGGACAGGTCGCAATCAGCCCCAGCATTTT. This encodes CASSLGLGTGRNQPQHF.